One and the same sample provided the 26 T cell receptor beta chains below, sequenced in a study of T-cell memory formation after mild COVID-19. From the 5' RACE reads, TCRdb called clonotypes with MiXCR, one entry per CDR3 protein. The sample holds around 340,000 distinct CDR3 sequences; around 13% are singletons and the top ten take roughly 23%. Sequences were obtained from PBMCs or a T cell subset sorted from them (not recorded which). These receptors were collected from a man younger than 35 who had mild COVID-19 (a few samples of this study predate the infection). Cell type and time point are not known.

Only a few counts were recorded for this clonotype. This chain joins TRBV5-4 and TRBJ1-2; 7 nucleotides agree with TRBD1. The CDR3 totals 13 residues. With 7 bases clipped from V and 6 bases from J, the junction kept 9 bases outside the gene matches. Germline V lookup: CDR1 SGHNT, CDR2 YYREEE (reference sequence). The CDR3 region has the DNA TGTGCCAGCCCCTCCGACAGGGTAGATGGCTACACCTTC. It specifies CASPSDRVDGYTF.

The CDR3 loop reads CASKPSTGEVYGYTF. The CDR3 coding sequence is TGCGCCAGCAAACCATCGACAGGGGAGGTCTATGGCTACACCTTC. J is TRBJ1-2 and V is TRBV5-1, with 8 bases aligning to TRBD1. The CDR3 is 15 amino acids. V gave up 6 bases and J gave up 4 bases; unmatched junction bases: 11. CDR1 is SGHRS and CDR2 is YFSETQ in the germline V gene.

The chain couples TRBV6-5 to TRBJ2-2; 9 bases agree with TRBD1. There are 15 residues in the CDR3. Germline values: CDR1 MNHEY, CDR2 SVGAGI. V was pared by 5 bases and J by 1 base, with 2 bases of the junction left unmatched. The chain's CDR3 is CASSRQGVNTGELFF. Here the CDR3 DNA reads TGTGCCAGCAGTCGACAGGGGGTGAACACCGGGGAGCTGTTTTTT.

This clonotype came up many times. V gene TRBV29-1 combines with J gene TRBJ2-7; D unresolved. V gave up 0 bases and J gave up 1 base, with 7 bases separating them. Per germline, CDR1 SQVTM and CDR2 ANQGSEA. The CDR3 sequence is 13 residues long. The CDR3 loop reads CSVEDPVSYEQYV. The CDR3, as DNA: TGCAGCGTTGAAGATCCGGTTTCCTACGAGCAGTACGTC.

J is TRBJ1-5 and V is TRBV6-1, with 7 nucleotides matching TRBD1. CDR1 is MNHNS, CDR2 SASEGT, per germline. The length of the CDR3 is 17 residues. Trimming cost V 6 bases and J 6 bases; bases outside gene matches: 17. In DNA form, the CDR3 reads TGTGCCAGCAGCACCCACAGGGGAGTAGGGTTTGCTCAGCCCCAGCATTTT. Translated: CASSTHRGVGFAQPQHF.

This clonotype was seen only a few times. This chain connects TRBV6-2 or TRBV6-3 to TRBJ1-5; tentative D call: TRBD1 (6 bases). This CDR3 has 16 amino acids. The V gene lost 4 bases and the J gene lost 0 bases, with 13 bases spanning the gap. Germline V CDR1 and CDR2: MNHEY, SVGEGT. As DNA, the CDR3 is TGTGCCAGCAGTTTCCATGGGGGGCCTAGCAATCAGCCCCAGCATTTT. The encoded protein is CASSFHGGPSNQPQHF.

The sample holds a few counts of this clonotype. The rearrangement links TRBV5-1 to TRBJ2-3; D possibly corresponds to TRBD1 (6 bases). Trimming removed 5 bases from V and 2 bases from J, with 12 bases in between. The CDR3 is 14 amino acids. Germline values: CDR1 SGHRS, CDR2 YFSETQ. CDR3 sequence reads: CASRPRGNTDTQYF. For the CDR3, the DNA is TGCGCCAGCAGGCCCAGGGGTAACACAGATACGCAGTATTTT. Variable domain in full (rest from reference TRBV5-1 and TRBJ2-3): KAGVTQTPRYLIKTRGQQVTLSCSPISGHRSVSWYQQTPGQGLQFLFEYFSETQRNKGNFPGRFSGRQFSNSRSEMNVSTLELGDSALYLCASRPRGNTDTQYFGPGTRLTVL.

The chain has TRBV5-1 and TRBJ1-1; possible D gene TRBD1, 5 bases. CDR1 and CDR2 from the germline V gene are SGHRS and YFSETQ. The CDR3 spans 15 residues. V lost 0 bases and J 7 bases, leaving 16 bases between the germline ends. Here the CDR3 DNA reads TGCGCCAGCAGCTTGGCCCGGAGGGCTGGGGGTGAAGCTTTCTTT. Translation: CASSLARRAGGEAFF.

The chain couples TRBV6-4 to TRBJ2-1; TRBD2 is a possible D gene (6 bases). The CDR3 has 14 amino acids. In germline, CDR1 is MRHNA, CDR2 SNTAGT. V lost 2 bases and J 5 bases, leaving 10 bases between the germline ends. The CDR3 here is CASSDAGYNNEQFF. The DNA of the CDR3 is TGTGCCAGCAGTGACGCGGGGTACAACAATGAGCAGTTCTTC.

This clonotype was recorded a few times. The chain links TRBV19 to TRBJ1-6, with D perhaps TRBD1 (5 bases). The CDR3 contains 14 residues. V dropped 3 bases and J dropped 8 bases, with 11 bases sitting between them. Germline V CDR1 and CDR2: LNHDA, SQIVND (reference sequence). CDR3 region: CASSITGRYSPLHF. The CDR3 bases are TGTGCCAGTAGTATCACAGGTCGATATTCACCCCTCCACTTT.

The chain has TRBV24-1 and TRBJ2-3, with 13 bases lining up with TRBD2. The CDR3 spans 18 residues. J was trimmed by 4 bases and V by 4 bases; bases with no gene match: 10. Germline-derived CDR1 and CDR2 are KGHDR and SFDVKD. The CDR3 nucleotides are TGTGCCACCAGTGACCATAGAGGACTAGCGGGGGTGTCAGATACGCAGTATTTT. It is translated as CATSDHRGLAGVSDTQYF.

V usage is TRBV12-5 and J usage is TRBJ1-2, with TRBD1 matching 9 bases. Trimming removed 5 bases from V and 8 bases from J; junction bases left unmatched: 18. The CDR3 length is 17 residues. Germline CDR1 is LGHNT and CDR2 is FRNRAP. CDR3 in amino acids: CASGINGGQGFGRGYTF. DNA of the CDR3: TGTGCTAGTGGTATAAATGGGGGACAGGGCTTCGGGCGCGGCTACACCTTC.

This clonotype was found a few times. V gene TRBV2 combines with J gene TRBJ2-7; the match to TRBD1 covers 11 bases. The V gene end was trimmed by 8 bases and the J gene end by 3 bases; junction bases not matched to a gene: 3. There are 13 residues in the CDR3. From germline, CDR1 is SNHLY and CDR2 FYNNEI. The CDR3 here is CASGGTGGYEQYF. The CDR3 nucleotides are TGTGCCAGCGGGGGGACAGGGGGCTACGAGCAGTACTTC.

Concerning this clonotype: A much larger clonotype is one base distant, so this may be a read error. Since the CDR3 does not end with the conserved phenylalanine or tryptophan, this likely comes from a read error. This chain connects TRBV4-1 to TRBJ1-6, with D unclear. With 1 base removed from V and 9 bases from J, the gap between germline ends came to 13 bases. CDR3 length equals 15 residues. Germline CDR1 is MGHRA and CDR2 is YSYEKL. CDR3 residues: CASSQGPRGPSPLHI. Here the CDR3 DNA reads TGCGCCAGCAGCCAAGGGCCTCGGGGTCCTTCACCCCTCCACATT.

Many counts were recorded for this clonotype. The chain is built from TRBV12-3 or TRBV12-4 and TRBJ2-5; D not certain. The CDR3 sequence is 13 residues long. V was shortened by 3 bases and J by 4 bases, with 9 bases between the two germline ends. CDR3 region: CASSFGTGETQYF. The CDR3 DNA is TGTGCCAGCAGTTTTGGTACGGGAGAGACCCAGTACTTC.

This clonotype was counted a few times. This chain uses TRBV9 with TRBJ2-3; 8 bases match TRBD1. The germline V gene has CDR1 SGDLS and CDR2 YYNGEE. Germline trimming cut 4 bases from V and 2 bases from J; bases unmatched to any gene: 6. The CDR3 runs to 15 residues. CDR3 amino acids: CASSFRTGHTDTQYF. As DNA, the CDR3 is TGTGCCAGCAGCTTCCGGACAGGGCACACAGATACGCAGTATTTT.

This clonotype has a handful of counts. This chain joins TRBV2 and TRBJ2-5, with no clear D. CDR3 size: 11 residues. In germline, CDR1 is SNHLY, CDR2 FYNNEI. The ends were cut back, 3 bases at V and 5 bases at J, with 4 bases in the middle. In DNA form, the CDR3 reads TGTGCCAGCAGTGATGGGGAGACCCAGTACTTC. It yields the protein CASSDGETQYF.

CDR3 DNA: TGTGCCACCTCGGGGCGACCTCTTAATGAAAAACTGTTTTTT. Its translation is CATSGRPLNEKLFF. This sequence joins TRBV19 and TRBJ1-4; a weak D match, TRBD1 (5 bases). Deletions cut 10 bases from V and 4 bases from J, with 16 bases between. CDR1 and CDR2 from the germline V gene are LNHDA and SQIVND (reference sequence). CDR3 size: 14 residues.

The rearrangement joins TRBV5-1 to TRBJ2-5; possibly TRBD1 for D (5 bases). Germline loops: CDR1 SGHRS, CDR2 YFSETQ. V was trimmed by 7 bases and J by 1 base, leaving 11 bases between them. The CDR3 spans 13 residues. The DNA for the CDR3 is TGCGCCAGCCAGACAGTGGGCCAAGAGACCCAGTACTTC. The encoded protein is CASQTVGQETQYF.

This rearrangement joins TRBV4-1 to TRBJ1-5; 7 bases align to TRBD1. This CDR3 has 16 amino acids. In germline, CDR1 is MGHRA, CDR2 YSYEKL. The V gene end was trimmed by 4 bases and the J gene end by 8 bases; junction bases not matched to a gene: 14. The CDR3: CASSRRTGTDFEPQHF. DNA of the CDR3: TGCGCCAGCAGCCGGAGGACTGGGACAGACTTTGAGCCCCAGCATTTT.

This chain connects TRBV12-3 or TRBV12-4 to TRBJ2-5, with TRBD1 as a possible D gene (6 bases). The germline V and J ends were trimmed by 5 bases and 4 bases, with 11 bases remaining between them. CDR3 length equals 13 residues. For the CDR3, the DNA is TGTGCCAGCAGTAACCAGGGGAGAGAGACCCAGTACTTC. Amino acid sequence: CASSNQGRETQYF.

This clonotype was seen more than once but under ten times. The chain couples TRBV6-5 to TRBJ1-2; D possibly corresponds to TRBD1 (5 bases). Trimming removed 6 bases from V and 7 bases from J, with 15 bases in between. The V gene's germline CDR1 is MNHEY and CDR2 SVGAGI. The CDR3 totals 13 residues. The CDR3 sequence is CASSPGGVSGYTF. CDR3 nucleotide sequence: TGTGCCAGCAGCCCTGGGGGGGTATCTGGCTACACCTTC.

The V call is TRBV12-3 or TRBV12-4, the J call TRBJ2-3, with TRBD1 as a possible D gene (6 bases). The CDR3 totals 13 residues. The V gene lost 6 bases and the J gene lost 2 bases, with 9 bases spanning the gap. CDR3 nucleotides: TGTGCCAGCAGGGACAGACCCACAGATACGCAGTATTTT. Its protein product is CASRDRPTDTQYF.

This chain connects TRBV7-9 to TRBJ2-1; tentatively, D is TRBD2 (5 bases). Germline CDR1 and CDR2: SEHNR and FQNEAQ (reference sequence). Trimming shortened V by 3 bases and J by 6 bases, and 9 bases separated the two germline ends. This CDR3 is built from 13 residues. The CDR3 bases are TGTGCCAGCAGCTTGCTAGCCATCAATGAGCAGTTCTTC. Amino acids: CASSLLAINEQFF.

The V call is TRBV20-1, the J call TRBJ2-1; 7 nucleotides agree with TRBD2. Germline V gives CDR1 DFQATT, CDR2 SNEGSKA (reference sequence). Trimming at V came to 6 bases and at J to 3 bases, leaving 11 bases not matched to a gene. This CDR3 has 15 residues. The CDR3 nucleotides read TGCAGTGCCGCCACCCTAGCGGTGAACTACAATGAGCAGTTCTTC. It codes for CSAATLAVNYNEQFF.

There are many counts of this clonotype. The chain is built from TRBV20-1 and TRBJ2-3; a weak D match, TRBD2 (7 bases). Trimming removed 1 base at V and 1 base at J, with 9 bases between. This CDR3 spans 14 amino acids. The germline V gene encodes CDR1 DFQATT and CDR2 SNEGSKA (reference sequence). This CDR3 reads CSARAGGRTDTQYF. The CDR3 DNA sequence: TGCAGTGCTAGAGCGGGGGGCCGCACAGATACGCAGTATTTT.